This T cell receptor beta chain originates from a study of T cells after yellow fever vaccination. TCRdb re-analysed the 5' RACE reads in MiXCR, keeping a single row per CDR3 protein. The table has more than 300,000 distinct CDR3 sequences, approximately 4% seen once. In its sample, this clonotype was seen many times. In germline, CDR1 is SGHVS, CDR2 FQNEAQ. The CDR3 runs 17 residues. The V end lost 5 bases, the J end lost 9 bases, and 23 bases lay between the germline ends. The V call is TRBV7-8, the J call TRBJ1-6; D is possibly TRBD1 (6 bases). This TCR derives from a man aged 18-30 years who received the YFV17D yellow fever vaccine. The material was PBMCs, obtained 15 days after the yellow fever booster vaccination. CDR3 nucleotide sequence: TGTGCCAGCAGCGCAGAGAGGACAGCACCTCTTCTTTCACCCCTCCACTTT. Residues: CASSAERTAPLLSPLHF.